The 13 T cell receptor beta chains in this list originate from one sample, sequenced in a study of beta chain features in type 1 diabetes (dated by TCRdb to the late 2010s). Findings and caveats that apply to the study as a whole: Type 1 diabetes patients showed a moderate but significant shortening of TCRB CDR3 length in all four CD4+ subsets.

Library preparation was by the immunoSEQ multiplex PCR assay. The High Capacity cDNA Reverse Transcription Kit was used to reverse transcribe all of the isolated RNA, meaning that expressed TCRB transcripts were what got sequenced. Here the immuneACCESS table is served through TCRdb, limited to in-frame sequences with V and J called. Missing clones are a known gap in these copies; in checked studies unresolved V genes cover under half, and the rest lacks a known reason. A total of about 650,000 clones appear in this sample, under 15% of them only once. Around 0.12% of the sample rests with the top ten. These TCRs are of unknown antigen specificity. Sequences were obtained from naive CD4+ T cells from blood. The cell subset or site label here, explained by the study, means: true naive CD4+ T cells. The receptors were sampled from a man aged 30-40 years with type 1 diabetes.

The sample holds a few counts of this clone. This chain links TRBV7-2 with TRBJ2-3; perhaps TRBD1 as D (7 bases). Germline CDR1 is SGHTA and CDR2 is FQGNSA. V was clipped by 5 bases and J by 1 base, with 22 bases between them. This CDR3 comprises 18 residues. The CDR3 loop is CASSPYLQGQRGTDTQYF. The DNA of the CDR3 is TGTGCCAGCAGCCCGTACCTTCAGGGACAGCGGGGCACAGATACGCAGTATTTT.

CDR3 DNA: TGTGCCATCACCGAGCGGGGGGGCCAAAATGAGCAGTTCTTC. Translated: CAITERGGQNEQFF. This chain uses TRBV10-3 with TRBJ2-1, with 10 bases that match TRBD2. The V segment lost 7 bases and the J segment 7 bases; nucleotides outside the gene matches: 7. CDR3 size: 14 residues. Germline V gene lookup returns CDR1 ENHRY and CDR2 SYGVKD.

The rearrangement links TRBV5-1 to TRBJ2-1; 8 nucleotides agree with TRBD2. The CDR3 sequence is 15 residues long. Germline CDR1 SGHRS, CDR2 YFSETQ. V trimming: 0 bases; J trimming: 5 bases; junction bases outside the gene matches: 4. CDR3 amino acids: CASSLAVAGNNEQFF. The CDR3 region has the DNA TGCGCCAGCAGCTTGGCGGTAGCGGGGAACAATGAGCAGTTCTTC. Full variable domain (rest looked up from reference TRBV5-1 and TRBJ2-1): KAGVTQTPRYLIKTRGQQVTLSCSPISGHRSVSWYQQTPGQGLQFLFEYFSETQRNKGNFPGRFSGRQFSNSRSEMNVSTLELGDSALYLCASSLAVAGNNEQFFGPGTRLTVL.

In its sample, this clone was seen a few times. This CDR3 reads CASSVAGTGLYGYTF. In nucleotides, the CDR3 is TGTGCCAGCAGCGTAGCAGGGACGGGACTCTATGGCTACACCTTC. This sequence joins TRBV9 and TRBJ1-2; D perhaps matches TRBD1 (5 bases). The germline CDR1 and CDR2 sequences are SGDLS and YYNGEE. With 0 bases removed from V and 4 bases from J, the gap between germline ends came to 13 bases. This CDR3 contains 15 residues.

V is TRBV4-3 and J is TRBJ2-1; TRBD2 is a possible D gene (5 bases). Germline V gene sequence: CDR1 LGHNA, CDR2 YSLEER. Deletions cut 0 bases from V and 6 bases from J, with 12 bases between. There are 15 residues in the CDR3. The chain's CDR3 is CASSQDWGAANEQFF. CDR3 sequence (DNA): TGCGCCAGCAGCCAAGATTGGGGAGCCGCCAATGAGCAGTTCTTC.

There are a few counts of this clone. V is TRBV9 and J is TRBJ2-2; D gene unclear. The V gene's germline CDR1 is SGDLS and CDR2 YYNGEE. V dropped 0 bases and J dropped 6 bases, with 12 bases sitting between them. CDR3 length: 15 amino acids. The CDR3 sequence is CASSVASTSPGELFF. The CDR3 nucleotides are TGTGCCAGCAGCGTAGCGTCTACCAGTCCCGGGGAGCTGTTTTTT.

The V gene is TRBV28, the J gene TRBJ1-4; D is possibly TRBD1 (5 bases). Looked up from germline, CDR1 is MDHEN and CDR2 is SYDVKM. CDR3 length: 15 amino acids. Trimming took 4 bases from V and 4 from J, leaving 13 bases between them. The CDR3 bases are TGTGCCAGCAGTTCCTCCGGGACGAATAATGAAAAACTGTTTTTT. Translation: CASSSSGTNNEKLFF.

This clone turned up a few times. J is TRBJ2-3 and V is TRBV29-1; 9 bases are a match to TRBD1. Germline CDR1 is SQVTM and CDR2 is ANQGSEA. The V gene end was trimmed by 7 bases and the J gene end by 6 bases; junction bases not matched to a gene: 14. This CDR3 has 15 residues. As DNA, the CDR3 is TGCAGCGGAGTGCCGGGACAGGGAGTCTTGGATACGCAGTATTTT. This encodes CSGVPGQGVLDTQYF.

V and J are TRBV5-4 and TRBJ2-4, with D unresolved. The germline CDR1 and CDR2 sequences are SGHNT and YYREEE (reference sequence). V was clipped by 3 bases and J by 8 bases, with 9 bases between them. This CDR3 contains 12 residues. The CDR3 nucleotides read TGTGCCAGCAGCTCCCCGTCCGACATTCAGTACTTC. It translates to CASSSPSDIQYF.

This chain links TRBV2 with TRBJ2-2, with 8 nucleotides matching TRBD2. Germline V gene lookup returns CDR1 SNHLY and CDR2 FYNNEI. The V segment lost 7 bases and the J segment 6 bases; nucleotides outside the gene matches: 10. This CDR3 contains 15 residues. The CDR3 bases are TGTGCCAGCACGGCTCTCGGGGGGGTTCCCGGGGAGCTGTTTTTT. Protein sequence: CASTALGGVPGELFF.

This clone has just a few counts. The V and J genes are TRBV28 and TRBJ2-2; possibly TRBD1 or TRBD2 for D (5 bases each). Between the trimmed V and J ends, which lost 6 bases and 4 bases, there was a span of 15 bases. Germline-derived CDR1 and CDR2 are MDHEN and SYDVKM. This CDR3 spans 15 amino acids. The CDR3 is CASSPRGRVTGELFF. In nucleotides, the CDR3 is TGTGCCAGCAGCCCCCGGGGACGGGTCACCGGGGAGCTGTTTTTT.

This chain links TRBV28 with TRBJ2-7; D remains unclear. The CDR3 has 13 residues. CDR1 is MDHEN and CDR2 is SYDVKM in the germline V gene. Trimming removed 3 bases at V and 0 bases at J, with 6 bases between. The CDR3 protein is CASSLGSSYEQYF. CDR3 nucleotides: TGTGCCAGCAGTTTGGGTAGCTCCTACGAGCAGTACTTC.

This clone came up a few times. As DNA, the CDR3 is TGTGCCTGGAGTGTAGGCGAAGGAACGCAGTATTTT. Translation gives CAWSVGEGTQYF. The chain joins TRBV30 to TRBJ2-3; D ambiguous. The CDR3 runs to 12 residues. Trimming cost V 0 bases and J 9 bases, with 10 bases left between them. Per the germline V gene, CDR1 is GTSNPN and CDR2 is SVGIG (reference sequence). Variable domain in full (rest from reference TRBV30 and TRBJ2-3): SQTIHQWPATLVQPVGSPLSLECTVEGTSNPNLYWYRQAAGRGLQLLFYSVGIGQISSEVPQNLSASRPQDRQFILSSKKLLLSDSGFYLCAWSVGEGTQYFGPGTRLTVL.